The 32 T cell receptor beta chains presented below share a single source sample, sequenced in a study of CD8+ T cells in alopecia areata. Treatment in this sample: oral pan-JAK inhibitor, 5-10 mg twice daily. Sequencing used cDNA as its template, made by extracting RNA and reverse transcribing it. Sequencing was performed with immunoSEQ multiplex PCR; in TCRdb, only in-frame clones are kept and a portion is missing. Here the sample spans hundreds of thousands of clones, 58% being singletons. The input for sequencing was CD4+ T cells sorted from blood, taken at week 24, from a patient treated with tofacitinib. Receptors were obtained from a human donor with alopecia areata.

Comments on this clone: A far larger clone lies a single base away; this is likely a read error. The chain has TRBV4-1 and TRBJ2-1; TRBD2 matches 9 bases. The trim removed 4 bases at V and 6 bases at J, leaving 4 bases unmatched. Per germline, CDR1 MGHRA and CDR2 YSYEKL. This CDR3 has 14 amino acids. The CDR3 DNA follows: TGCGCCAGCAGCCTTCAGACTAGCGGCAATGAGCAGTTCTTC. Protein: CASSLQTSGNEQFF.

The V call is TRBV29-1, the J call TRBJ2-7, with 7 bases aligning to TRBD2. Per germline, CDR1 SQVTM and CDR2 ANQGSEA. Trimming at V came to 7 bases and at J to 3 bases, leaving 9 bases not matched to a gene. The CDR3 sequence is 13 residues long. This CDR3 reads CSAGGEGLYEQYF. The CDR3 region has the DNA TGCAGCGCAGGAGGGGAGGGCCTCTACGAGCAGTACTTC.

CDR3: CSVLGQGKHYEQYF. CDR3 DNA: TGCAGCGTTTTGGGACAGGGGAAGCACTACGAGCAGTACTTC. The genes are TRBV29-1 and TRBJ2-7; TRBD1 matches 10 bases. Germline CDR1 and CDR2: SQVTM and ANQGSEA. After removal of 5 bases from V and 3 bases from J, the junction contained 7 bases not matched to a gene. This CDR3 has 14 amino acids.

V is TRBV4-1 and J is TRBJ1-2, with 12 bases matching TRBD1. J gave up 8 bases and V 2 bases, and 15 bases lay outside the gene matches. Per the germline V gene, CDR1 is MGHRA and CDR2 is YSYEKL. The CDR3 extends over 18 amino acids. CDR3 DNA sequence: TGCGCCAGCAGCCAACCTACTCTCCGGGACAGGGGGCTGTTGGGCTACACCTTC. Protein product: CASSQPTLRDRGLLGYTF.

The genes are TRBV7-2 and TRBJ2-3; 14 bases are a match to TRBD2. Germline values: CDR1 SGHTA, CDR2 FQGNSA. CDR3 length: 18 amino acids. The ends lost 6 bases at V and 4 bases at J; junction bases unmatched: 12. In DNA, the CDR3 is TGTGCCAGCAGAAAGACTAGCGGGGGGGCCGCTAGCGCAGATACGCAGTATTTT. It specifies CASRKTSGGAASADTQYF.

The CDR3 DNA is TGTGCCTGGAGCCCTAGGGGTGACGAGCAGTACTTC. The encoded protein is CAWSPRGDEQYF. The chain links TRBV30 to TRBJ2-7, with D tentatively TRBD1 (5 bases). The CDR3 covers 12 residues. CDR1 and CDR2 (germline): GTSNPN, SVGIG (reference sequence). Trimming cost V 3 bases and J 5 bases, with 11 bases left between them.

This chain uses TRBV15 with TRBJ1-1; perhaps TRBD1 as D (5 bases). The CDR3 loop spans 13 amino acids. Germline CDR1 reads LNHNV; CDR2 reads YYDKDF (reference sequence). Between the trimmed V and J ends, which lost 1 base and 6 bases, there was a span of 9 bases. CDR3 in amino acids: CATSRGGISEAFF. DNA of the CDR3: TGTGCCACCAGCAGAGGGGGCATCTCTGAAGCTTTCTTT.

V and J are TRBV9 and TRBJ2-6; possible D gene TRBD1, 5 bases. The CDR3 spans 17 residues. V was shortened by 4 bases and J by 0 bases, with 14 bases between the two germline ends. Per the germline V gene, CDR1 is SGDLS and CDR2 is YYNGEE. CDR3 in DNA: TGTGCCAGCAGCAAAAGCCCAGGGTACTCTGGGGCCAACGTCCTGACTTTC. Translation: CASSKSPGYSGANVLTF. The variable domain in full, with the rest retrieved from reference TRBV9 and TRBJ2-6, is DSGVTQTPKHLITATGQRVTLRCSPRSGDLSVYWYQQSLDQGLQFLIQYYNGEERAKGNILERFSAQQFPDLHSELNLSSLELGDSALYFCASSKSPGYSGANVLTFGAGSRLTVL.

This chain connects TRBV6-5 to TRBJ2-3; 7 nucleotides align to TRBD1. Per germline, CDR1 MNHEY and CDR2 SVGAGI. This CDR3 contains 16 residues. V lost 3 bases and J lost 1; bases outside the gene matches: 7. The CDR3 region is CASSYRGRARTDTQYF. In DNA form, the CDR3 reads TGTGCCAGCAGTTATAGGGGGCGGGCCCGCACAGATACGCAGTATTTT.

This sequence joins TRBV30 and TRBJ1-2, with 9 bases aligning to TRBD1. Germline lookup yields CDR1 GTSNPN and CDR2 SVGIG (reference sequence). This CDR3 region has 15 residues. Trimming took 2 bases from V and 8 from J; bases not matched to a gene: 12. The CDR3 DNA reads TGTGCCTGGAGTTCAACCGTCCGGACAGGGGAAGGCTACACCTTC. Translated: CAWSSTVRTGEGYTF.

In its sample, this clone was seen a few times. This sequence joins TRBV7-2 and TRBJ1-5, with 7 bases lining up with TRBD1. Unmatched junction bases numbered 9, after V lost 5 bases and J lost 5 bases. Germline CDR1 SGHTA, CDR2 FQGNSA. The CDR3 totals 15 residues. In nucleotides, the CDR3 is TGTGCCAGCAGCACCGATAGACAGGGCCATCAGCCCCAGCATTTT. Its translation is CASSTDRQGHQPQHF. Using reference TRBV7-2 and TRBJ1-5 for the parts outside the CDR3, the full variable domain is GAGVSQSPSNKVTEKGKDVELRCDPISGHTALYWYRQSLGQGLEFLIYFQGNSAPDKSGLPSDRFSAERTGGSVSTLTIQRTQQEDSAVYLCASSTDRQGHQPQHFGDGTRLSIL.

The V call is TRBV15, the J call TRBJ2-6; D unresolved. The germline V gene has CDR1 LNHNV and CDR2 YYDKDF (reference sequence). This CDR3 has 19 amino acids. Trimming removed 0 bases from V and 2 bases from J, with 17 bases in between. CDR3 nucleotide sequence: TGTGCCACCAGCAGAGAAGACGAGCCTGAAGTTGCTGGGGCCAACGTCCTGACTTTC. It encodes CATSREDEPEVAGANVLTF. The whole variable domain, remainder taken from reference TRBV15 and TRBJ2-6, is DAMVIQNPRYQVTQFGKPVTLSCSQTLNHNVMYWYQQKSSQAPKLLFHYYDKDFNNEADTPDNFQSRRPNTSFCFLDIRSPGLGDTAMYLCATSREDEPEVAGANVLTFGAGSRLTVL.

This clone has more than one count but fewer than ten. V usage is TRBV29-1 and J usage is TRBJ2-2, with D perhaps TRBD1 (5 bases). The ends were cut back, 1 base at V and 5 bases at J, with 11 bases in the middle. Looked up from germline, CDR1 is SQVTM and CDR2 is ANQGSEA. This CDR3 has 14 residues. The CDR3 spells CSVEGGARTGELFF. CDR3 DNA sequence: TGCAGCGTTGAAGGGGGCGCGAGGACCGGGGAGCTGTTTTTT.

The gene calls are TRBV5-5 and TRBJ2-2; D is unresolved. Trimming removed 4 bases at V and 1 base at J, with 5 bases between. Germline V gene sequence: CDR1 SGHKS, CDR2 YYEKEE (reference sequence). This CDR3 has 13 amino acids. CDR3 region: CASSTENTGELFF. The CDR3 DNA reads TGTGCCAGCAGCACAGAGAACACCGGGGAGCTGTTTTTT.

The chain joins TRBV5-6 to TRBJ2-1; D is undetermined. Per germline, CDR1 SGHDT and CDR2 YYEEEE. The CDR3 has 16 residues. V was cut by 0 bases and J by 0 bases, with 10 bases left in between. This CDR3 is CASSLADSSSYNEQFF. CDR3 sequence (DNA): TGTGCCAGCAGCTTGGCCGATTCGAGCTCCTACAATGAGCAGTTCTTC.

V and J are TRBV5-1 and TRBJ2-7; D not resolved. V was trimmed by 1 base and J by 0 bases, leaving 11 bases between them. The CDR3 has 15 amino acids. Germline V gives CDR1 SGHRS, CDR2 YFSETQ. CDR3 loop: CASSLIPAASYEQYF. CDR3 nucleotide sequence: TGCGCCAGCAGCTTGATTCCCGCGGCCTCCTACGAGCAGTACTTC.

The gene calls are TRBV30 and TRBJ1-3, with unresolved D. V was clipped by 5 bases and J by 2 bases, with 10 bases between them. This CDR3 is 13 amino acids long. Germline V CDR1 and CDR2: GTSNPN, SVGIG (reference sequence). The CDR3 coding sequence is TGTGCCTGGGCGGATGGTCCTGGAAACACCATATATTTT. Its protein is CAWADGPGNTIYF.

The gene calls are TRBV29-1 and TRBJ1-2; TRBD1 aligns across 7 bases. The CDR3 loop spans 11 amino acids. V shed 7 bases and J 8 bases; nucleotides not matched to a gene: 7. CDR1 and CDR2 from the germline V gene are SQVTM and ANQGSEA. The CDR3 nucleotides are TGCAGCGGATGGGACAGAGAGGGCTACACCTTC. Its protein product is CSGWDREGYTF.

The genes are TRBV7-9 and TRBJ1-5; D gene ambiguous. Deletions cut 1 base from V and 0 bases from J, with 7 bases between. The germline V gene has CDR1 SEHNR and CDR2 FQNEAQ (reference sequence). This CDR3 contains 15 residues. CDR3 in DNA: TGTGCCAGCAGCTTAGATGGATCTAGCAATCAGCCCCAGCATTTT. As protein: CASSLDGSSNQPQHF.

The rearrangement links TRBV12-5 to TRBJ1-5, with no clear D. CDR3 length: 17 amino acids. V lost 2 bases and J lost 0, with 14 bases in between. CDR1 and CDR2 (germline): LGHNT, FRNRAP. The CDR3 coding sequence is TGTGCTAGTGGTTTGTCGGCTGGCCCTTATAGCAATCAGCCCCAGCATTTT. This codes for CASGLSAGPYSNQPQHF.

The V call is TRBV11-2, the J call TRBJ2-3; D uncertain. Germline loops: CDR1 SGHAT, CDR2 FQNNGV. Between the trimmed V and J ends, which lost 4 bases and 2 bases, there was a span of 16 bases. The CDR3 has 16 amino acids. The CDR3 nucleotides are TGTGCCAGCAGCTCCCTACGCGGACGGTCCACAGATACGCAGTATTTT. As protein: CASSSLRGRSTDTQYF.

Turning to this clone: The junction departs from the called germline gene at one end, perhaps through a read error. V gene TRBV5-6 combines with J gene TRBJ1-2; no firm D call. CDR3 length equals 13 residues. CDR1 and CDR2 (germline): SGHDT, YYEEEE. CDR3 region: CASSLLYSRLFLF. Written as DNA, the CDR3 is TGTGCCAGCAGCTTATTGTACTCCCGGCTCTTCCTATTC.

The V call is TRBV29-1, the J call TRBJ1-6; TRBD1 agrees at 7 bases. The CDR3 contains 13 residues. V lost 6 bases and J lost 8; bases outside the gene matches: 7. Germline V gene sequence: CDR1 SQVTM, CDR2 ANQGSEA. The CDR3 DNA sequence: TGCAGCGTAGCCGACAGGGATGATTCACCCCTCCACTTT. It translates to CSVADRDDSPLHF.

V and J are TRBV30 and TRBJ2-4; D remains unclear. The V end lost 4 bases, the J end lost 0 bases, and 10 bases lay between the germline ends. This CDR3 has 14 amino acids. Germline CDR1 and CDR2: GTSNPN and SVGIG (reference sequence). The CDR3 is CAWNRRLAKNIQYF. The CDR3 DNA sequence: TGTGCCTGGAACCGGAGACTAGCCAAAAACATTCAGTACTTC. Full variable domain (missing parts from reference TRBV30 and TRBJ2-4): SQTIHQWPATLVQPVGSPLSLECTVEGTSNPNLYWYRQAAGRGLQLLFYSVGIGQISSEVPQNLSASRPQDRQFILSSKKLLLSDSGFYLCAWNRRLAKNIQYFGAGTRLSVL.

This clone was detected only a few times. The chain carries TRBV19 and TRBJ1-1; the D gene is possibly TRBD1 (6 bases). Trimming left V 1 base short and J 4 bases short, with 13 bases between. The CDR3 runs 15 residues. CDR1 and CDR2 (germline): LNHDA, SQIVND (reference sequence). Here the CDR3 DNA reads TGTGCCAGTAGTATAGTGGGGACATCGAGCACTGAAGCTTTCTTT. Its protein product is CASSIVGTSSTEAFF.

This clone was counted only a few times. This chain connects TRBV2 to TRBJ1-4; D ambiguous. Germline V CDR1 and CDR2: SNHLY, FYNNEI. CDR3 length: 12 amino acids. The ends were cut back, 7 bases at V and 4 bases at J, with 7 bases in the middle. CDR3 nucleotide sequence: TGTGCCAGCAAAGGAGATAATGAAAAACTGTTTTTT. It specifies CASKGDNEKLFF.

The chain joins TRBV29-1 to TRBJ2-7; TRBD2 is a possible D gene (5 bases). The ends were cut back, 6 bases at V and 3 bases at J, with 12 bases in the middle. Germline V CDR1 and CDR2: SQVTM, ANQGSEA. CDR3 size: 12 residues. The CDR3 is CSVAGRDYEQYF. Written as DNA, the CDR3 is TGCAGCGTCGCGGGCCGAGACTACGAGCAGTACTTC.

V gene TRBV20-1 combines with J gene TRBJ1-1, with D perhaps matching TRBD1 (5 bases). The CDR3 has 11 amino acids. V shed 5 bases and J shed 8 bases, with 12 bases lying between them. Germline V gives CDR1 DFQATT, CDR2 SNEGSKA (reference sequence). The CDR3 sequence: CSAGHTFEAFF. The DNA for the CDR3 is TGCAGTGCTGGACATACGTTCGAAGCTTTCTTT.

V gene TRBV27 combines with J gene TRBJ1-2, with TRBD1 matching 12 bases. With V trimmed by 5 bases and J by 4 bases, 5 bases remained unmatched. This CDR3 spans 15 amino acids. The germline CDR1 and CDR2 sequences are MNHEY and SMNVEV (reference sequence). The CDR3 nucleotides read TGTGCCAGCAGTATACCGGGACAGGGGGCCTATGGCTACACCTTC. This sequence encodes CASSIPGQGAYGYTF.

This chain joins TRBV28 and TRBJ1-5; no reliable D call. Germline values: CDR1 MDHEN, CDR2 SYDVKM. The CDR3 length is 16 residues. The V and J ends lost 6 bases and 2 bases respectively, with 17 bases between them. CDR3 nucleotide sequence: TGTGCCAGCAGCCCACGGACGGTGGACGGCAATCAGCCCCAGCATTTT. Its protein product is CASSPRTVDGNQPQHF.

The gene calls are TRBV25-1 and TRBJ2-7; weak D call: TRBD1 (6 bases). Germline assignment: CDR1 MGHDK and CDR2 SYGVNS. This CDR3 contains 14 residues. The V end lost 0 bases, the J end lost 4 bases, and 10 bases lay between the germline ends. The CDR3 spells CASSEYRGEYEQYF. The CDR3 region has the DNA TGTGCCAGCAGTGAATACAGGGGAGAATACGAGCAGTACTTC.

Notes on this clone: This sample also contains other DNA sequences that code for the same CDR3. The chain joins TRBV29-1 to TRBJ1-1; no clear D. The V gene's germline CDR1 is SQVTM and CDR2 ANQGSEA. The CDR3 contains 11 residues. The V end lost 4 bases, the J end lost 0 bases, and 3 bases lay between the germline ends. The DNA of the CDR3 is TGCAGCGTTGGGGTGAACACTGAAGCTTTCTTT. Protein sequence: CSVGVNTEAFF.